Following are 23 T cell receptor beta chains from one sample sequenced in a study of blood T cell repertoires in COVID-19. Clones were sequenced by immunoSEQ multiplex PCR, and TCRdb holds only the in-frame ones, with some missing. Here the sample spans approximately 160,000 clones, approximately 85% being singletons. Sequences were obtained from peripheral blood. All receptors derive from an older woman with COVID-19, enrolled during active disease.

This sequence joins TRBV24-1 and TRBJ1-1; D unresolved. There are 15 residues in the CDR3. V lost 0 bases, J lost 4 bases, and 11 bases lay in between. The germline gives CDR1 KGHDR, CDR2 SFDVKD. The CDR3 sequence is CATSDLFGETTEAFF. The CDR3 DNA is TGTGCCACCAGTGATTTGTTTGGGGAGACCACTGAAGCTTTCTTT.

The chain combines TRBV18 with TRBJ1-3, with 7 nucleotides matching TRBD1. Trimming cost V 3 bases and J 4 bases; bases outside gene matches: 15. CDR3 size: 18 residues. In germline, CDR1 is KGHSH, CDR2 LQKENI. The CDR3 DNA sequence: TGTGCCAGCTCACCTTTGCTTGGACAGGAGGATATCGGAAACACCATATATTTT. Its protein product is CASSPLLGQEDIGNTIYF.

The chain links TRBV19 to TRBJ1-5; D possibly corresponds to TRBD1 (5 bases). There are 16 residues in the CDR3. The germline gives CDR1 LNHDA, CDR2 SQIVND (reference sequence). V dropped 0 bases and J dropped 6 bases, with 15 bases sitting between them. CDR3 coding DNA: TGTGCCAGTAGTATAGAGGGGCAGGGTAGAGGTCAGCCCCAGCATTTT. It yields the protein CASSIEGQGRGQPQHF. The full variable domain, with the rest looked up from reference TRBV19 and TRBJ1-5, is DGGITQSPKYLFRKEGQNVTLSCEQNLNHDAMYWYRQDPGQGLRLIYYSQIVNDFQKGDIAEGYSVSREKKESFPLTVTSAQKNPTAFYLCASSIEGQGRGQPQHFGDGTRLSIL.

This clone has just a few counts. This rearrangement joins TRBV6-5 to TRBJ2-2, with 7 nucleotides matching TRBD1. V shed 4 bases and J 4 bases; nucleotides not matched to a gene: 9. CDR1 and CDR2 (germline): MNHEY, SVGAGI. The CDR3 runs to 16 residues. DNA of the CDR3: TGTGCCAGCAGTTTCAGAGGGGGCGCAGGCACCGGGGAGCTGTTTTTT. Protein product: CASSFRGGAGTGELFF.

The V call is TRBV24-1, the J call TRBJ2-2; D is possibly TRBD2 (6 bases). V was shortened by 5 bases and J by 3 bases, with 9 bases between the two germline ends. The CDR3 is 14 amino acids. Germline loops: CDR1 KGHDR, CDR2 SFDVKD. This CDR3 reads CATSAGGYTGELFF. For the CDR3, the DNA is TGTGCCACCAGTGCTGGGGGGTACACCGGGGAGCTGTTTTTT.

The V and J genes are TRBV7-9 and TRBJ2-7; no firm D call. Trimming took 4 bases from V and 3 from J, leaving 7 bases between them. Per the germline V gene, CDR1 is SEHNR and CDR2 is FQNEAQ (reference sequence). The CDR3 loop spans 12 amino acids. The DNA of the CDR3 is TGTGCCAGCAGCTCCGCCGGCTACGAGCAGTACGTC. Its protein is CASSSAGYEQYV.

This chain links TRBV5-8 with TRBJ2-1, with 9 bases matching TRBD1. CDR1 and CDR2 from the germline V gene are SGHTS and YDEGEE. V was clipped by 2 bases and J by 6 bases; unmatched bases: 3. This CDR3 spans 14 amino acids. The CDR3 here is CASSFMTGGNEQFF. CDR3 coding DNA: TGTGCCAGCAGCTTTATGACAGGGGGCAATGAGCAGTTCTTC.

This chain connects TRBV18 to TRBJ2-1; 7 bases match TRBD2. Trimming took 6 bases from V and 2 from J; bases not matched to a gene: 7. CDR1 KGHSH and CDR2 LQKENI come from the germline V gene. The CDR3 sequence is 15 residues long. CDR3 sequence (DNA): TGTGCCAGCTCGCCTCTAGCGGCCGCCTACAATGAGCAGTTCTTC. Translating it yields CASSPLAAAYNEQFF.

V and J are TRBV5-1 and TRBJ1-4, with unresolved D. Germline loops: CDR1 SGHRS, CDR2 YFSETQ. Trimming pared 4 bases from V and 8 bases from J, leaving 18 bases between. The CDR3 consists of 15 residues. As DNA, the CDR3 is TGCGCCAGCAGCCTCACGGAAGGCGCAGCGGAAAAACTGTTTTTT. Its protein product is CASSLTEGAAEKLFF.

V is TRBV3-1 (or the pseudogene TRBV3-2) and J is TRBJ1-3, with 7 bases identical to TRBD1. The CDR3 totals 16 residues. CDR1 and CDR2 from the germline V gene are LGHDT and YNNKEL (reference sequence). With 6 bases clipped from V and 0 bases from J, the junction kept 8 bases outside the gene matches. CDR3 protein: CASSLGQLSSGNTIYF. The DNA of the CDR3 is TGTGCCAGCAGTCTGGGACAGCTAAGCTCTGGAAACACCATATATTTT.

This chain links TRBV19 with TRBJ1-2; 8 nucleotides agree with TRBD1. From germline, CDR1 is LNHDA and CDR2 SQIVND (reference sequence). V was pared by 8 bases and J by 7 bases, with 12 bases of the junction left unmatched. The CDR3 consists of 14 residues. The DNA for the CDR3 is TGTGCCAGTCGCGGACAGGGCCCCACTGGTGGCTACACCTTC. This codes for CASRGQGPTGGYTF.

CDR3 sequence reads: CASSRLGVAGTNIQYF. The CDR3 nucleotides are TGTGCCAGCAGCAGACTCGGAGTAGCGGGAACAAACATTCAGTACTTC. V and J are TRBV5-6 and TRBJ2-4; 8 nucleotides agree with TRBD2. CDR1 and CDR2 (germline): SGHDT, YYEEEE. The V gene end was trimmed by 4 bases and the J gene end by 6 bases; junction bases not matched to a gene: 12. This CDR3 spans 16 amino acids.

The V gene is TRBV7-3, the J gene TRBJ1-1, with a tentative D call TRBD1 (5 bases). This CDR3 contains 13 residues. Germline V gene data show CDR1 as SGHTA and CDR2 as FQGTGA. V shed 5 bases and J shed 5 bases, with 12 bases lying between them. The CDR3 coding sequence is TGTGCCAGCAGCCTCACAGGAAGGACTGAAGCTTTCTTT. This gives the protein CASSLTGRTEAFF.

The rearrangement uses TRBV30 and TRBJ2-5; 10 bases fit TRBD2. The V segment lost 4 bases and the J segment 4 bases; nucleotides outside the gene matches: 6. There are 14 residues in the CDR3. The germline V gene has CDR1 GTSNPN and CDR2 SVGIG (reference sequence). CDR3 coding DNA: TGTGCCTGGACTAGCGGGGGTTTAAGAGAGACCCAGTACTTC. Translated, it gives CAWTSGGLRETQYF.

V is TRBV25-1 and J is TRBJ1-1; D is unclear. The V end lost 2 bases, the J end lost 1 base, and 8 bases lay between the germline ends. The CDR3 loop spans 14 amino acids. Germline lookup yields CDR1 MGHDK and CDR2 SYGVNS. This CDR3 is CASSELRPNTEAFF. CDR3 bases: TGTGCCAGCAGTGAACTACGCCCGAACACTGAAGCTTTCTTT.

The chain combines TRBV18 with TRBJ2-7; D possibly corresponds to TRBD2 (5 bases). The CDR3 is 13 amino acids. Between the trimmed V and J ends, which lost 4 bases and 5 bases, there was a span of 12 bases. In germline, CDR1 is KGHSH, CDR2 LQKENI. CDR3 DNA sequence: TGTGCCAGCTCACTGGACTTTGGACACGAGCAGTACGTC. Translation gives CASSLDFGHEQYV.

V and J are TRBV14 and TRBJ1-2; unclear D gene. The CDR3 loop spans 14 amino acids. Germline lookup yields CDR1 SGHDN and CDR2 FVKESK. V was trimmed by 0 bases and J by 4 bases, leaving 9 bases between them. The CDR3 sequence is CASSQERGSYGYTF. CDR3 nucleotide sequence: TGTGCCAGCAGCCAAGAGCGGGGTTCCTATGGCTACACCTTC.

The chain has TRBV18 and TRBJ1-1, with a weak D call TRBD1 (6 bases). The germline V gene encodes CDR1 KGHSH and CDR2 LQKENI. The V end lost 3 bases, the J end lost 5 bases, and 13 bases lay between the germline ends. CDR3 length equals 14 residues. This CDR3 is CASSPNTGKTEAFF. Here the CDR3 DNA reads TGTGCCAGCTCACCTAATACAGGGAAAACTGAAGCTTTCTTT.

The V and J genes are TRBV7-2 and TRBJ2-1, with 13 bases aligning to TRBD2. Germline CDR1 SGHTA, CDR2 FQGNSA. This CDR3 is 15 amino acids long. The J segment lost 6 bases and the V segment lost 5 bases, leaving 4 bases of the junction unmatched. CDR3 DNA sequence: TGTGCCAGCAGCCTACTAGCGGGGGGGCGCAATGAGCAGTTCTTC. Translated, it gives CASSLLAGGRNEQFF.

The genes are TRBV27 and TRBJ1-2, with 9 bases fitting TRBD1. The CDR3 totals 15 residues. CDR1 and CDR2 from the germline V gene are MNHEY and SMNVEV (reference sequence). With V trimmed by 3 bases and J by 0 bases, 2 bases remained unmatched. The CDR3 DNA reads TGTGCCAGCAGTTTTCGGACAGGGGCTAACTATGGCTACACCTTC. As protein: CASSFRTGANYGYTF.

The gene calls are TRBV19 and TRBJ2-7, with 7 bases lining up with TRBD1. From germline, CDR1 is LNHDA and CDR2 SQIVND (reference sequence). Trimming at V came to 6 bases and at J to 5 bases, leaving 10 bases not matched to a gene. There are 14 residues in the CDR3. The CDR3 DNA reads TGTGCCAGTAGCTCGACAGGGAGAAGCAACGAGCAGTACTTC. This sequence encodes CASSSTGRSNEQYF.

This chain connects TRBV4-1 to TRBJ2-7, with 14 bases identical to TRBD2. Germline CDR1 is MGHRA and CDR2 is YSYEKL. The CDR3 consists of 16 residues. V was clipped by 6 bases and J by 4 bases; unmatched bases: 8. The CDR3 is CASSRTSGGPMYEQYV. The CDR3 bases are TGCGCCAGCAGTCGGACTAGCGGGGGGCCCATGTACGAGCAGTACGTC.

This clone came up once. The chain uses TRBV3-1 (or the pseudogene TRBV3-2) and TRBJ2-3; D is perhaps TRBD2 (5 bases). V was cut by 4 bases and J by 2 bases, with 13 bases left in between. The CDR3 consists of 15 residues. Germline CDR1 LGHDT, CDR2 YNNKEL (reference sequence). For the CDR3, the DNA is TGTGCCAGCAGCCCCGGACTCATCCTCACAGATACGCAGTATTTT. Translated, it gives CASSPGLILTDTQYF.